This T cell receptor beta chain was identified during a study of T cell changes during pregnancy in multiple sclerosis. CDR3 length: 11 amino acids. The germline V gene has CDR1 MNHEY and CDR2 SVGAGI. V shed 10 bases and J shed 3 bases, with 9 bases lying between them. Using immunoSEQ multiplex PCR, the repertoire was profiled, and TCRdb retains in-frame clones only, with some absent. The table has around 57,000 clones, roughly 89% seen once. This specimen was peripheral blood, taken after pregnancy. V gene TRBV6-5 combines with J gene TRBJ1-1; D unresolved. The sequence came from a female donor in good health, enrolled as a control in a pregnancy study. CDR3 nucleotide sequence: TGTGCCACTACGAGGGACACTGAAGCTTTCTTT. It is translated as CATTRDTEAFF.